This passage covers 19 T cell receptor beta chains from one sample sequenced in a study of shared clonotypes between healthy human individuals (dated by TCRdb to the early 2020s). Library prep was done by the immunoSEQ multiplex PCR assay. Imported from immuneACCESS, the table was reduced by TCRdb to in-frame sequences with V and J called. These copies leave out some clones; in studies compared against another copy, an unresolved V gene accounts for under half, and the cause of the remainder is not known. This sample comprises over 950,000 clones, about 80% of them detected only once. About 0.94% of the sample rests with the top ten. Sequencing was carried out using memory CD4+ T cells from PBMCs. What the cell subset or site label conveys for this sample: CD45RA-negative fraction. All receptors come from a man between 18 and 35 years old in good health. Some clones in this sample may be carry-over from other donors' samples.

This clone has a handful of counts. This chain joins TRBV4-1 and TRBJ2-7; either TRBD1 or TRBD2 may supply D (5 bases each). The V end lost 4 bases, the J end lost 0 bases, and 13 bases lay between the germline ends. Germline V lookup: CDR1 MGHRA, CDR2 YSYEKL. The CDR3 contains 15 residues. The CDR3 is CASSRLGRSSYEQYF. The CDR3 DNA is TGCGCCAGCAGCCGCCTGGGACGGAGCTCCTACGAGCAGTACTTC.

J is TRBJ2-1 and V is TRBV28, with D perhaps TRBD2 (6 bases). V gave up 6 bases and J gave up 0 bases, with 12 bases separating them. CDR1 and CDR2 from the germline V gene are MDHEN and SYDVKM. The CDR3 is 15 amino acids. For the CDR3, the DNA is TGTGCCAGCAGAGCGGGCCTCAGCTCCTACAATGAGCAGTTCTTC. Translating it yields CASRAGLSSYNEQFF.

The CDR3: CSVGSKINEKLFF. In DNA, the CDR3 is TGCAGCGTTGGGTCGAAGATTAATGAAAAACTGTTTTTT. V usage is TRBV29-1 and J usage is TRBJ1-4; D gene unclear. Trimming removed 4 bases at V and 4 bases at J, with 10 bases between. This CDR3 spans 13 amino acids. The V gene's germline CDR1 is SQVTM and CDR2 ANQGSEA.

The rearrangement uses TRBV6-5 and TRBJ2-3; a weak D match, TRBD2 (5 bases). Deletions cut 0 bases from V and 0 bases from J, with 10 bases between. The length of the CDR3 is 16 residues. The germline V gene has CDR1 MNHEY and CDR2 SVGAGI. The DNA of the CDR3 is TGTGCCAGCAGTTACTCGGCCAGCGGTAGCACAGATACGCAGTATTTT. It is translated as CASSYSASGSTDTQYF.

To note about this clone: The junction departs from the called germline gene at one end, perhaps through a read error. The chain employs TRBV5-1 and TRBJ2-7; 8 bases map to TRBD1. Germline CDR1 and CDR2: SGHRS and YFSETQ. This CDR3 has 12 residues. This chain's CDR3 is CASSLGPQGEYF. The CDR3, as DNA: TGTGCCAGCAGCTTGGGGCCACAGGGGGAGTACTTC.

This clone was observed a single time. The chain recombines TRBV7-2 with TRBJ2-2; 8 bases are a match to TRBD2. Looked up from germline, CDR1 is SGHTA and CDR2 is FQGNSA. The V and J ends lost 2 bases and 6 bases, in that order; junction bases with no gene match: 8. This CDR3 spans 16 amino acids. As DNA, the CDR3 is TGTGCCAGCAGCTTACATCGCGGGAGGCAAGCCGGGGAGCTGTTTTTT. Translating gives CASSLHRGRQAGELFF.

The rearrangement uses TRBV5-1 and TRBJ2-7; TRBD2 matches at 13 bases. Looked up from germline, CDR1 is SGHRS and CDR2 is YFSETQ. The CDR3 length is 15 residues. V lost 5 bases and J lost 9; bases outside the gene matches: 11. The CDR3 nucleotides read TGCGCCAGCAGGGCCAGTGGACTAGCGGGAGAAGGGCAGTACTTC. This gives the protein CASRASGLAGEGQYF.

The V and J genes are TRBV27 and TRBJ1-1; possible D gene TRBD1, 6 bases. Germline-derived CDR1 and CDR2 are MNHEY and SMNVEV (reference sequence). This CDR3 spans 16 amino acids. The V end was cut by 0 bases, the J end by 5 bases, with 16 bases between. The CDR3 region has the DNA TGTGCCAGCAGTTTATCATTCCGGGGGGCGCGGACTGAAGCTTTCTTT. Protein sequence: CASSLSFRGARTEAFF.

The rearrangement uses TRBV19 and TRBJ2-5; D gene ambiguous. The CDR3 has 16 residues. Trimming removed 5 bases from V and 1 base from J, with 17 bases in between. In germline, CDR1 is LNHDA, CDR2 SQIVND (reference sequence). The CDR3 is CASSVKVGVVQETQYF. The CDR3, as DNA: TGTGCCAGTAGTGTCAAGGTTGGGGTGGTCCAAGAGACCCAGTACTTC.

CDR3 sequence (DNA): TGTGCCAGCTCACCAGGGACTCAGTATGGCTACACCTTC. It yields the protein CASSPGTQYGYTF. The chain has TRBV18 and TRBJ1-2, with D maybe TRBD1 (5 bases). Germline V CDR1 and CDR2: KGHSH, LQKENI. The CDR3 extends over 13 amino acids. Trimming took 2 bases from V and 5 from J, leaving 9 bases between them.

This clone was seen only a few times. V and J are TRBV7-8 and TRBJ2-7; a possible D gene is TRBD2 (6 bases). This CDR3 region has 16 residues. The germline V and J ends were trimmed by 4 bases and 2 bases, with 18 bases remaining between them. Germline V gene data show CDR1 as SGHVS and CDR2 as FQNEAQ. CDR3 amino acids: CASSSPSRDLTYEQYF. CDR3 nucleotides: TGTGCCAGCAGCTCACCCTCCCGGGACTTAACCTACGAGCAGTACTTC.

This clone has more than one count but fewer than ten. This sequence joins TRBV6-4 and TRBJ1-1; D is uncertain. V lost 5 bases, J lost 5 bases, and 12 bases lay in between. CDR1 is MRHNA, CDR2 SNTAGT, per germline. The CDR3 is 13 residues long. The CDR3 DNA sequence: TGTGCCAGCAGTTACAGCTTTCAAACTGAAGCTTTCTTT. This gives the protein CASSYSFQTEAFF.

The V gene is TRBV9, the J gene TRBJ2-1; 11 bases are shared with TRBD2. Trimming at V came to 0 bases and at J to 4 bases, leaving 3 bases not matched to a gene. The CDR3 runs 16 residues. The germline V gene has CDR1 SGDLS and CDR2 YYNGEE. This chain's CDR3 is CASSVDGTSGYNEQFF. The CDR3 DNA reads TGTGCCAGCAGCGTAGATGGGACTAGCGGATACAATGAGCAGTTCTTC.

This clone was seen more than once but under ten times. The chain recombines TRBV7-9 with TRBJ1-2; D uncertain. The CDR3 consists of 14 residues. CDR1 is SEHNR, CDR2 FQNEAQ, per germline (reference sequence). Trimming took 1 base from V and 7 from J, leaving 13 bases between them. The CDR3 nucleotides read TGTGCCAGCAGCTTAGTGGGAGTCCCCCTTGGCTACACCTTC. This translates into CASSLVGVPLGYTF.

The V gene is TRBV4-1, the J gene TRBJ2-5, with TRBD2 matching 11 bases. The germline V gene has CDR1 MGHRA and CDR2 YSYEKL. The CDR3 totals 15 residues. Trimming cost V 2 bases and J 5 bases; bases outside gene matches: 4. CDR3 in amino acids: CASSQRLAGLETQYF. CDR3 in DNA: TGCGCCAGCAGCCAAAGACTAGCGGGGCTTGAGACCCAGTACTTC.

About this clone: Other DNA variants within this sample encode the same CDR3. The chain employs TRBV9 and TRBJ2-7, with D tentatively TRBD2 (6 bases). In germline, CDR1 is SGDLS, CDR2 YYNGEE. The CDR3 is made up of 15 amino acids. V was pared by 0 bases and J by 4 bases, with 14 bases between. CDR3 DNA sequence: TGTGCCAGCAGCGTAGGTCCCGGGACTCTATACGAGCAGTACTTC. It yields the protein CASSVGPGTLYEQYF. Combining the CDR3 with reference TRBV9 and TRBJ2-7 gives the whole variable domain DSGVTQTPKHLITATGQRVTLRCSPRSGDLSVYWYQQSLDQGLQFLIQYYNGEERAKGNILERFSAQQFPDLHSELNLSSLELGDSALYFCASSVGPGTLYEQYFGPGTRLTVT.

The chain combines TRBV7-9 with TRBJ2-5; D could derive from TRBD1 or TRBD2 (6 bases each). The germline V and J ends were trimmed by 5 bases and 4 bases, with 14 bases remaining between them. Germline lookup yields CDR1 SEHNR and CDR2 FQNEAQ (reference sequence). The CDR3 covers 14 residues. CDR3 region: CASSRRGAGETQYF. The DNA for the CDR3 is TGTGCCAGCAGCCGGAGGGGGGCCGGAGAGACCCAGTACTTC.

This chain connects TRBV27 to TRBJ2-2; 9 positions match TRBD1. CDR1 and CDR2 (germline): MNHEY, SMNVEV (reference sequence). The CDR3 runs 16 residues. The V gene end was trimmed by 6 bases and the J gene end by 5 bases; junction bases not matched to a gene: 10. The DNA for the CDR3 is TGTGCCAGCAGCCCTACAGGGGGCCTGCATACCGGGGAGCTGTTTTTT. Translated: CASSPTGGLHTGELFF.

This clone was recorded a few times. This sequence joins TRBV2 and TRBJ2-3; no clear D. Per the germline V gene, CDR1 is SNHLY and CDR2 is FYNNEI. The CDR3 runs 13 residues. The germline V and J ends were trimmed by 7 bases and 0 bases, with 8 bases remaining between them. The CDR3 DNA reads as TGTGCCAGCACCATATATAGCACAGATACGCAGTATTTT. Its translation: CASTIYSTDTQYF.